These 5 T cell receptor beta chains came from one sample sequenced in a study of blood T cells in healthy people across ages (dated by TCRdb to the mid-2010s). Library preparation employed 5' RACE. The sequencer was an Illumina HiSeq 2500. A second 7 to 11 cycle PCR used a sample-barcoded 5' primer and a J-beta primer mix. In-frame beta chains were kept once TCRdb had trimmed the public reads at Q25 with fastp and called clones with MiXCR. Every distinct CDR3 protein forms one entry, paired with its most common genes and DNA. In this sample the table shows around 320,000 distinct CDR3 sequences, 25% to 30% of which occur a single time. The top ten hold approximately 29% of the sample. The sequencing input was blood. All receptors come from a woman aged 70-85 years in good health.

This clonotype was seen a few times. The germline gene is not matched at one end of the junction; a read error may be the cause. The chain has TRBV20-1 and TRBJ1-5, with D uncertain. CDR1 is DFQATT, CDR2 SNEGSKA, per germline (reference sequence). The CDR3 consists of 15 residues. In DNA form, the CDR3 reads TGCAATGCTAGTCGGGCAGACTATAGCAATCAGCCCCGGCATTTT. Amino acid sequence: CNASRADYSNQPRHF.

V usage is TRBV7-2 and J usage is TRBJ2-2; D gene ambiguous. The CDR3 has 12 residues. Trimming removed 6 bases at V and 13 bases at J, with 15 bases between. Germline CDR1 and CDR2: SGHTA and FQGNSA. DNA of the CDR3: TGTGCCAGCAGTCATAGGACCGGCGGGCTGTTTTTT. Translating gives CASSHRTGGLFF. Looking up the rest from reference TRBV7-2 and TRBJ2-2 gives the full variable domain: GAGVSQSPSNKVTEKGKDVELRCDPISGHTALYWYRQSLGQGLEFLIYFQGNSAPDKSGLPSDRFSAERTGGSVSTLTIQRTQQEDSAVYLCASSHRTGGLFFGEGSRLTVL.

The J gene is TRBJ2-2, the V gene TRBV2, with 10 positions matching TRBD1. The J segment lost 1 base and the V segment lost 6 bases, leaving 2 bases of the junction unmatched. The CDR3 has 15 amino acids. Germline CDR1 and CDR2: SNHLY and FYNNEI. CDR3 protein: CASRRDRGNTGELFF. The CDR3 DNA is TGTGCCAGCAGAAGGGACAGGGGGAACACCGGGGAGCTGTTTTTT.

In DNA, the CDR3 is TGTGCCGGTACAGGGGCTACCGGGGAGCTGTTTTTT. Encoded protein: CAGTGATGELFF. J is TRBJ2-2 and V is TRBV6-5; 7 positions match TRBD1. CDR1 MNHEY and CDR2 SVGAGI come from the germline V gene. The CDR3 sequence is 12 residues long. Unmatched junction bases numbered 5, after V lost 11 bases and J lost 5 bases.

This clonotype was seen a few times. V usage is TRBV21-1 and J usage is TRBJ1-1; whether TRBD1, the table's D call, matches the DNA was not checked. TRBV21-1 corresponds to a pseudogene. The CDR3 covers 13 residues. Here the CDR3 reads CASRDRINTEAFF. In DNA form, the CDR3 reads TGTGCCAGCAGGGACAGAATAAACACTGAAGCTTTCTTT.